These 18 T cell receptor beta chains were all obtained from the same sample, sequenced in a study of T-cell reconstitution after alpha-beta-depleted transplantation in children. TCRbeta library construction was performed incorporating unique molecular identifiers. From the PCR reads, TCRdb called clonotypes with MiXCR, one entry per CDR3 protein. The sample comprises around 490,000 distinct CDR3 sequences, 10% to 12% of which are singletons, and around 13% rests with the top ten. Sequenced here: PBMCs, mostly from graft donor cells, sampled 180 days after TCRalphabeta/CD19-depleted stem cell transplant. Source of these receptors: a female patient between 2 and 15 years old who had a stem cell transplant for aplastic anemia, so the T cells may come from the graft donor.

The rearrangement links TRBV21-1 to TRBJ2-3. TRBV21-1 is a recognized pseudogene. CDR3 length: 11 amino acids. The CDR3 here is CASSNWDTQYF. As DNA, the CDR3 is TGTGCCAGCAGCAATTGGGATACGCAGTATTTT.

This clonotype was counted a few times. V gene TRBV28 combines with J gene TRBJ2-7; no definite D call. CDR1 is MDHEN and CDR2 is SYDVKM in the germline V gene. The CDR3 runs 15 residues. Trimming left V 3 bases short and J 2 bases short, with 14 bases between. CDR3 amino acids: CASSFPSEAAYEQYF. The CDR3, as DNA: TGTGCCAGCAGTTTTCCTTCCGAGGCAGCCTACGAGCAGTACTTC.

This clonotype was seen at least ten times. V is TRBV21-1 and J is TRBJ2-7; the table's D call of TRBD1 was not tested on the DNA. TRBV21-1 is termed a pseudogene. The CDR3 sequence is 15 residues long. The CDR3 is CASSNDRQRPYEQYV. The CDR3 DNA is TGTGCCAGCAGCAACGATAGACAGAGACCCTACGAGCAGTACGTC.

The rearrangement uses TRBV18 and TRBJ1-1; D gene uncertain. This CDR3 contains 15 residues. The germline gives CDR1 KGHSH, CDR2 LQKENI. V was cut by 0 bases and J by 1 base, with 9 bases left in between. The CDR3 nucleotides are TGTGCCAGCTCACCACCCGGGCCGGGGAACACTGAAGCTTTCTTT. Protein: CASSPPGPGNTEAFF. Complete variable domain (other parts from reference TRBV18 and TRBJ1-1): NAGVMQNPRHLVRRRGQEARLRCSPMKGHSHVYWYRQLPEEGLKFMVYLQKENIIDESGMPKERFSAEFPKEGPSILRIQQVVRGDSAAYFCASSPPGPGNTEAFFGQGTRLTVV.

This clonotype showed up just a few times. This rearrangement joins TRBV3-1 to TRBJ2-7; 10 bases fit TRBD1. V dropped 3 bases and J dropped 7; count of bases not matched to a gene: 9. The CDR3 spans 15 residues. Germline CDR1 and CDR2: LGHDT and YNNKEL (reference sequence). The CDR3 is CASSHGGTGEGEQYF. The CDR3 nucleotides read TGTGCCAGCAGCCATGGGGGGACAGGGGAGGGGGAGCAGTACTTC.

The gene calls are TRBV24-1 and TRBJ2-2; 8 nucleotides line up with TRBD1. The CDR3 covers 15 residues. V was clipped by 7 bases and J by 3 bases; unmatched bases: 6. CDR1 KGHDR and CDR2 SFDVKD come from the germline V gene. The DNA for the CDR3 is TGTGCCACCAGCGGGGACAGGTCGTACACCGGGGAGCTGTTTTTT. Translating gives CATSGDRSYTGELFF.

The chain has TRBV7-9 and TRBJ2-1; possibly TRBD2 for D (6 bases). Germline V CDR1 and CDR2: SEHNR, FQNEAQ (reference sequence). V gave up 1 base and J gave up 2 bases, with 12 bases separating them. This CDR3 spans 16 amino acids. For the CDR3, the DNA is TGTGCCAGCAGCTTAGGAGCGGGTTCGACCTACAATGAGCAGTTCTTC. Translation gives CASSLGAGSTYNEQFF.

This clonotype was recorded a few times. The V call is TRBV9, the J call TRBJ2-3; 7 bases line up with TRBD2. Per germline, CDR1 SGDLS and CDR2 YYNGEE. The V segment lost 3 bases and the J segment 5 bases; nucleotides outside the gene matches: 6. The CDR3 is made up of 14 amino acids. This CDR3 is CASSDSGRGDTQYF. The CDR3 DNA follows: TGTGCCAGCAGCGATAGCGGGCGTGGAGATACGCAGTATTTT.

The chain is built from TRBV28 and TRBJ2-1; 9 nucleotides match TRBD1. Germline-derived CDR1 and CDR2 are MDHEN and SYDVKM. The CDR3 covers 15 residues. The trim removed 4 bases at V and 3 bases at J, leaving 4 bases unmatched. The CDR3 DNA reads as TGTGCCAGCAGTTATTTGGGACAGGGCTACAATGAGCAGTTCTTC. Protein: CASSYLGQGYNEQFF.

CDR3 region: CASSQSSYEQYV. In DNA form, the CDR3 reads TGCGCCAGCAGCCAATCTAGTTACGAGCAGTACGTC. The chain carries TRBV4-3 and TRBJ2-7; no firm D call. V gave up 2 bases and J gave up 4 bases, with 6 bases separating them. The CDR3 covers 12 residues. Germline V lookup: CDR1 LGHNA, CDR2 YSLEER.

This clonotype was counted a few times. V is TRBV4-3 and J is TRBJ1-6; no firm D call. The CDR3 covers 15 residues. Germline V gene data show CDR1 as LGHNA and CDR2 as YSLEER. V dropped 0 bases and J dropped 9 bases, with 12 bases sitting between them. In nucleotides, the CDR3 is TGCGCCAGCAGCCAAGATTTAGGGTCCGGTTCACCCCTCCACTTT. Protein: CASSQDLGSGSPLHF.

The table lists this clonotype with many counts. The V gene is TRBV9, the J gene TRBJ2-5; TRBD2 aligns across 10 bases. Germline CDR1 and CDR2: SGDLS and YYNGEE. The length of the CDR3 is 17 residues. J gave up 2 bases and V 0 bases, and 7 bases lay outside the gene matches. CDR3 DNA sequence: TGTGCCAGCAGCGTAGGGCAACTAGCGGGGATTCAAGAGACCCAGTACTTC. Translation gives CASSVGQLAGIQETQYF.

In its sample, this clonotype was seen once. This chain connects TRBV24-1 to TRBJ2-7, with D tentatively TRBD2 (5 bases). Trimming took 12 bases from V and 0 from J, leaving 20 bases between them. The germline gives CDR1 KGHDR, CDR2 SFDVKD. The CDR3 covers 15 residues. CDR3 loop: CAAHLWTASSYEQYF. CDR3 DNA: TGTGCCGCTCATCTTTGGACTGCAAGCTCCTACGAGCAGTACTTC.

CDR3 protein: CATSDFVGGFQETQYF. The CDR3 DNA sequence: TGTGCCACCAGTGATTTCGTTGGGGGTTTCCAAGAGACCCAGTACTTC. The V gene is TRBV24-1, the J gene TRBJ2-5; D might be TRBD1 or TRBD2, each matching 5 bases. Germline CDR1 reads KGHDR; CDR2 reads SFDVKD. This CDR3 is 16 amino acids long. Deletions cut 1 base from V and 1 base from J, with 12 bases between.

V gene TRBV12-3 or TRBV12-4 combines with J gene TRBJ2-7; 7 bases line up with TRBD2. After removal of 8 bases from V and 2 bases from J, the junction contained 12 bases not matched to a gene. CDR3 size: 15 residues. CDR3 sequence (DNA): TGTGCCAGCGCTAGGGTTGCGGGAGTCCCCTACGAGCAGTACTTC. As protein: CASARVAGVPYEQYF.

Ten or more counts support this clonotype. The rearrangement joins TRBV4-3 to TRBJ2-3, with 7 bases lining up with TRBD2. This CDR3 region has 18 residues. From germline, CDR1 is LGHNA and CDR2 YSLEER. The J segment lost 3 bases and the V segment lost 0 bases, leaving 12 bases of the junction unmatched. The CDR3 coding sequence is TGCGCCAGCAGCCAAGATACCCCTAACCTCGGGGGGACAGATACGCAGTATTTT. Protein product: CASSQDTPNLGGTDTQYF.

This clonotype came up a few times. The chain is built from TRBV10-3 and TRBJ2-1; the D call may be TRBD1 or TRBD2 (5 bases each). V lost 11 bases and J 8 bases, leaving 13 bases between the germline ends. The germline gives CDR1 ENHRY, CDR2 SYGVKD. CDR3 length: 11 amino acids. The CDR3 reads CASGRGYEQFF. CDR3 coding DNA: TGTGCCTCGGGAAGGGGATATGAGCAGTTCTTC.

This clonotype was detected many times. The V and J genes are TRBV21-1 and TRBJ2-7; the DNA was not used to check the table's D call, TRBD1. TRBV21-1 is deemed a pseudogene. This CDR3 contains 14 residues. The CDR3 spells CASSARTGQSEQYV. The CDR3 DNA reads TGTGCCAGCAGCGCCCGGACAGGGCAGAGCGAGCAGTACGTC.